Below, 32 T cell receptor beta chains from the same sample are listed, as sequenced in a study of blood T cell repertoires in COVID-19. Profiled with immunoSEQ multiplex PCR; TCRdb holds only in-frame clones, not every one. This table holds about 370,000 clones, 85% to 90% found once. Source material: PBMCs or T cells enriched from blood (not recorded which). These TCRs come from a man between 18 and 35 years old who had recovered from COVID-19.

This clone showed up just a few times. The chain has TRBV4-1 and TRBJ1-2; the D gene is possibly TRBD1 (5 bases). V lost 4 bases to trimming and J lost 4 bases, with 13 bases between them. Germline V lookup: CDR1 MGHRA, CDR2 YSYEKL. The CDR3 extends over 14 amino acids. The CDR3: CASSLVGGGYGYTF. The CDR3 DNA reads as TGCGCCAGCAGCCTGGTTGGGGGGGGCTATGGCTACACCTTC.

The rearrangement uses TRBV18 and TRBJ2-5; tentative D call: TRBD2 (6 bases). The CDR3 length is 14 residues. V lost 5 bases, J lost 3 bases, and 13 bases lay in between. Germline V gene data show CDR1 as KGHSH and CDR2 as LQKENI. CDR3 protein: CASSARDSEETQYF. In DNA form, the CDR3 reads TGTGCCAGCTCAGCCCGGGACTCCGAAGAGACCCAGTACTTC.

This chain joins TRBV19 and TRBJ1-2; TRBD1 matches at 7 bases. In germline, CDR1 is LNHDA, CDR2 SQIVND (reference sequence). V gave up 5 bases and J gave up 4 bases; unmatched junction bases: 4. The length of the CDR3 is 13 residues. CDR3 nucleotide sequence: TGTGCCAGTAGTTTACAGGGGACCTATGGCTACACCTTC. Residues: CASSLQGTYGYTF.

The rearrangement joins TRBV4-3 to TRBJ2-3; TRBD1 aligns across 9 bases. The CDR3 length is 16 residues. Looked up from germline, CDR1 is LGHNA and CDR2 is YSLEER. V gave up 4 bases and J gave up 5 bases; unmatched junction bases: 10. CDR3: CASSPTGTGSRDTQYF. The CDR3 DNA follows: TGCGCCAGCAGCCCTACCGGGACAGGGAGTCGAGATACGCAGTATTTT.

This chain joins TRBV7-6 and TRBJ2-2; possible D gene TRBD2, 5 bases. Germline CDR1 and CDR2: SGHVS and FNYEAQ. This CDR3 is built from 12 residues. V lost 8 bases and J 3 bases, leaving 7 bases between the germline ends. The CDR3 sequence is CASGRHTGELFF. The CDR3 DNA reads TGTGCCAGCGGGAGACACACCGGGGAGCTGTTTTTT.

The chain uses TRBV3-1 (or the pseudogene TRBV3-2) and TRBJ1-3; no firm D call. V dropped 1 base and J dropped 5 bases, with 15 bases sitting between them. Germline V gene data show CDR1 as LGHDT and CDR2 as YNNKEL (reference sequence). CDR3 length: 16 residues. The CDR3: CASSQVLTADRNTIYF. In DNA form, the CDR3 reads TGTGCCAGCAGCCAAGTCTTGACGGCGGATCGAAACACCATATATTTT.

The CDR3 reads CASSLMTGHTEAFF. CDR3 sequence (DNA): TGTGCCAGCAGCCTCATGACAGGGCACACTGAAGCTTTCTTT. V and J are TRBV3-1 (or the pseudogene TRBV3-2) and TRBJ1-1; TRBD1 aligns across 7 bases. Germline loops: CDR1 LGHDT, CDR2 YNNKEL (reference sequence). The junction had 5 bases not matched to a gene; V was cut back by 4 bases and J by 3 bases. The CDR3 totals 14 residues.

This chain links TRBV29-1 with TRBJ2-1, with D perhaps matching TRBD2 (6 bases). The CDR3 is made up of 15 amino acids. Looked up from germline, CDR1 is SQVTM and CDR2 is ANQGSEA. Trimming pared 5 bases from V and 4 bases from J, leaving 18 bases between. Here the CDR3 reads CSVLAFGGIYNEQFF. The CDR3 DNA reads TGCAGCGTTTTAGCTTTTGGAGGGATATACAATGAGCAGTTCTTC.

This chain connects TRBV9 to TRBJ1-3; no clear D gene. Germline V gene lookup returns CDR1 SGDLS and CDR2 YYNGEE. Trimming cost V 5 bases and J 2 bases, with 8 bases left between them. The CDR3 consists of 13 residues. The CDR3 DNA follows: TGTGCCAGCAGTACTGAAACTGGAAACACCATATATTTT. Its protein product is CASSTETGNTIYF.

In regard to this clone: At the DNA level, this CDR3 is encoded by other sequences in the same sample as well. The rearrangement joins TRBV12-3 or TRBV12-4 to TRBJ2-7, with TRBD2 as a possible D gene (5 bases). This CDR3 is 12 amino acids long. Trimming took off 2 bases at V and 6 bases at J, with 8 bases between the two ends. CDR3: CASSLRGFEQYF. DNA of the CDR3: TGTGCCAGCAGTTTACGGGGATTCGAGCAGTACTTC.

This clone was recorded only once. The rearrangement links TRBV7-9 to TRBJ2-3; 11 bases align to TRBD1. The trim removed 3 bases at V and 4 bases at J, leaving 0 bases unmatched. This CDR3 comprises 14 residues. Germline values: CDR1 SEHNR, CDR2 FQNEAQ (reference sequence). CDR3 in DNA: TGTGCCAGCAGCTTGGGACAGGGGGCAGATACGCAGTATTTT. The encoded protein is CASSLGQGADTQYF.

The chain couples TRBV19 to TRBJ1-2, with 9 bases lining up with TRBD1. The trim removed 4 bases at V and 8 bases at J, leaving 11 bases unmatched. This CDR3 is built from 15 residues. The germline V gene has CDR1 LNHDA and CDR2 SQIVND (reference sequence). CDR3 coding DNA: TGTGCCAGTAGTACCTGGGACAGGGTAAGAAAAGGCTACACCTTC. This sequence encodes CASSTWDRVRKGYTF.

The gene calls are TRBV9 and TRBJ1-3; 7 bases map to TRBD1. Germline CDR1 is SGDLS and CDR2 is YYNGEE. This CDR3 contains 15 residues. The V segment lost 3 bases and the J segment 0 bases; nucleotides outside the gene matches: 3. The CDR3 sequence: CASSAGTVSGNTIYF. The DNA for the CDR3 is TGTGCCAGCAGCGCCGGGACAGTCTCTGGAAACACCATATATTTT.

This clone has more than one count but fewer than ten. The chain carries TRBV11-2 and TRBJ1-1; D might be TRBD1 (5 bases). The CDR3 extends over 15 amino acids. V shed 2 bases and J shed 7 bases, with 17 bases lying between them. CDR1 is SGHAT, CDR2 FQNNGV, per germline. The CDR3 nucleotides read TGTGCCAGCAGCTTATATGGCAGGGAGGGTCGTGAAGCTTTCTTT. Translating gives CASSLYGREGREAFF.

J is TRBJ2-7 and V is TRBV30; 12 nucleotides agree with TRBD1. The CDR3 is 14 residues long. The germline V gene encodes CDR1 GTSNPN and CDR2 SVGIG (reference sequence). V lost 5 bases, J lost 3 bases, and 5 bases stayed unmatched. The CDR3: CAWAGTGGGYEQYF. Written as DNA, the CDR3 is TGTGCCTGGGCCGGGACAGGGGGCGGCTACGAGCAGTACTTC.

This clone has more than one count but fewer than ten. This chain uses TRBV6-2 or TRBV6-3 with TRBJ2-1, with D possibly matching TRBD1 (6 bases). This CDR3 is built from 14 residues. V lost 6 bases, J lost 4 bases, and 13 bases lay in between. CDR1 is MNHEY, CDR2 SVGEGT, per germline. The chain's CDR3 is CASSPIGTYNEQFF. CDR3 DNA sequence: TGTGCCAGCAGCCCTATCGGGACATACAATGAGCAGTTCTTC.

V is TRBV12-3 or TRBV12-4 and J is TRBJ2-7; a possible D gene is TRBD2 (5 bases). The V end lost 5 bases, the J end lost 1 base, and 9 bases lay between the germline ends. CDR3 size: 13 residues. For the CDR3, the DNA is TGTGCCAGCAGTCAGACGGGGTCCTACGAGCAGTACTTC. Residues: CASSQTGSYEQYF.

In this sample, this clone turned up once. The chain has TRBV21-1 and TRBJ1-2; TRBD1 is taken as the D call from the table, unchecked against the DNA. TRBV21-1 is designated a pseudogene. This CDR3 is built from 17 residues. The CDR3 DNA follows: TGTGCCAGCAGCCAAAGGGAATCCGGGACAGGGGAATATGGCTACACCTTC. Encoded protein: CASSQRESGTGEYGYTF.

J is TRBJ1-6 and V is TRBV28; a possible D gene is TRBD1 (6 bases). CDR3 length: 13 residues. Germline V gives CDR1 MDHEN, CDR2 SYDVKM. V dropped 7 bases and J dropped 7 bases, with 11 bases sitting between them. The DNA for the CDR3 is TGTGCCAGCAATCAGGGGTGGAATTCACCCCTCCACTTT. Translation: CASNQGWNSPLHF. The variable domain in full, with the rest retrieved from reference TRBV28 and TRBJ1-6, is DVKVTQSSRYLVKRTGEKVFLECVQDMDHENMFWYRQDPGLGLRLIYFSYDVKMKEKGDIPEGYSVSREKKERFSLILESASTNQTSMYLCASNQGWNSPLHFGNGTRLTVT.

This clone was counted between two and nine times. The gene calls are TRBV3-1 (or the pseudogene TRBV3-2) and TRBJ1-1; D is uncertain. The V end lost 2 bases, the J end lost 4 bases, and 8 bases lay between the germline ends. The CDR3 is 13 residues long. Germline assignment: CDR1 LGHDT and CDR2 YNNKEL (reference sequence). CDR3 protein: CASSQRGGTEAFF. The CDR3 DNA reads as TGTGCCAGCAGCCAAAGAGGTGGCACTGAAGCTTTCTTT.

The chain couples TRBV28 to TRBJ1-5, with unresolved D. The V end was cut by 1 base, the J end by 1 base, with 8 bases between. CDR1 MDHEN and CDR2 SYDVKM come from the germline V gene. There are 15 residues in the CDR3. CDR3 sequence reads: CASSLYRVSNQPQHF. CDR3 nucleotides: TGTGCCAGCAGTTTATACCGGGTGAGCAATCAGCCCCAGCATTTT.

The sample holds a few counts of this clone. In DNA, the CDR3 is TGTGCCAGCAGTTCCAACTTGATCGACAGTCTGAGCAATCAGCCCCAGCATTTT. This gives the protein CASSSNLIDSLSNQPQHF. The chain carries TRBV28 and TRBJ1-5; TRBD1 is a possible D gene (5 bases). The CDR3 totals 18 residues. Trimming cost V 4 bases and J 1 base, with 20 bases left between them. Germline values: CDR1 MDHEN, CDR2 SYDVKM. Drawing the rest from reference TRBV28 and TRBJ1-5, the complete variable domain is DVKVTQSSRYLVKRTGEKVFLECVQDMDHENMFWYRQDPGLGLRLIYFSYDVKMKEKGDIPEGYSVSREKKERFSLILESASTNQTSMYLCASSSNLIDSLSNQPQHFGDGTRLSIL.

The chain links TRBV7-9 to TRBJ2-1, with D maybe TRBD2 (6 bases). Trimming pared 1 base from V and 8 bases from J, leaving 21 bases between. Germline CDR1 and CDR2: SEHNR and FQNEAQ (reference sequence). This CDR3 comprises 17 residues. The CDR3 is CASSLVLAEMLGDEQFF. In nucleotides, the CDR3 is TGTGCCAGCAGCTTAGTACTAGCAGAGATGTTGGGCGATGAGCAGTTCTTC. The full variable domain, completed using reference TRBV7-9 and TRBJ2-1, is DTGVSQNPRHKITKRGQNVTFRCDPISEHNRLYWYRQTLGQGPEFLTYFQNEAQLEKSRLLSDRFSAERPKGSFSTLEIQRTEQGDSAMYLCASSLVLAEMLGDEQFFGPGTRLTVL.

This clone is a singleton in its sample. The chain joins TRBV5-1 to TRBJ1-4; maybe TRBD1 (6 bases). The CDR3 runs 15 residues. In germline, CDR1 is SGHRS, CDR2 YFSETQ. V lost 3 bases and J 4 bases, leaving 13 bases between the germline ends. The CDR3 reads CASSSNREGNEKLFF. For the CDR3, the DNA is TGCGCCAGCAGCTCAAACAGGGAGGGTAATGAAAAACTGTTTTTT.

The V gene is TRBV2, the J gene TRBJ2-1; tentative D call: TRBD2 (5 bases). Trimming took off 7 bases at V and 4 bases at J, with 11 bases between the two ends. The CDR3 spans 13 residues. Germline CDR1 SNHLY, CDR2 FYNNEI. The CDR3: CASMIEGYNEQFF. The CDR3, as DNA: TGTGCCAGCATGATCGAGGGATACAATGAGCAGTTCTTC.

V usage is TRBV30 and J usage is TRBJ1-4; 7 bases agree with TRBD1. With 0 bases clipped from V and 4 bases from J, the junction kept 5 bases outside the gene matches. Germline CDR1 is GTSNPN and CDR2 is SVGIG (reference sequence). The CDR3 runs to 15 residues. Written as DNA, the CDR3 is TGTGCCTGGAGTGTTCGGGGACAGAATAATGAAAAACTGTTTTTT. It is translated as CAWSVRGQNNEKLFF.

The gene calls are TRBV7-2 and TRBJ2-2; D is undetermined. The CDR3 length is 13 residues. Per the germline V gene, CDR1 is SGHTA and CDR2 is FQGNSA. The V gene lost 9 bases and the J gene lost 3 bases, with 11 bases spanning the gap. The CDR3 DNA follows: TGTGCCAGTAATCCCCCCGACACCGGGGAGCTGTTTTTT. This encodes CASNPPDTGELFF. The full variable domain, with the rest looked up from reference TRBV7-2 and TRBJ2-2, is GAGVSQSPSNKVTEKGKDVELRCDPISGHTALYWYRQSLGQGLEFLIYFQGNSAPDKSGLPSDRFSAERTGGSVSTLTIQRTQQEDSAVYLCASNPPDTGELFFGEGSRLTVL.

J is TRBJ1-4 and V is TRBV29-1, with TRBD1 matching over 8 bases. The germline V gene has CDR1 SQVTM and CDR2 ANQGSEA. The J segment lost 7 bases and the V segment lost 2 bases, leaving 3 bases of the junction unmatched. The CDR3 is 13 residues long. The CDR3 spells CSVETGGSEKLFF. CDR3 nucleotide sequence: TGCAGCGTTGAAACAGGGGGTAGTGAAAAACTGTTTTTT.

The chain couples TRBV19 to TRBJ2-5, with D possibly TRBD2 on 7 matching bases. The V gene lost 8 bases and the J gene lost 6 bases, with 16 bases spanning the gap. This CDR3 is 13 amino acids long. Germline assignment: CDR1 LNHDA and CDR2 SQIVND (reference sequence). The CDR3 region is CASGGARIQTQYF. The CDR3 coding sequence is TGTGCCAGTGGGGGGGCGAGGATACAGACCCAGTACTTC. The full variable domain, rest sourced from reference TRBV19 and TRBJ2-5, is DGGITQSPKYLFRKEGQNVTLSCEQNLNHDAMYWYRQDPGQGLRLIYYSQIVNDFQKGDIAEGYSVSREKKESFPLTVTSAQKNPTAFYLCASGGARIQTQYFGPGTRLLVL.

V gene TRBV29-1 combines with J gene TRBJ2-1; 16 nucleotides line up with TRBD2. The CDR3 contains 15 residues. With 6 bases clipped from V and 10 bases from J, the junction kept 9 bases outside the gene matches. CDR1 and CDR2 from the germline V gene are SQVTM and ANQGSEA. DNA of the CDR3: TGCAGCGTGGGACTAGCGGGAGGGCCGGCTAACGAGCAGTTCTTC. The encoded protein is CSVGLAGGPANEQFF.

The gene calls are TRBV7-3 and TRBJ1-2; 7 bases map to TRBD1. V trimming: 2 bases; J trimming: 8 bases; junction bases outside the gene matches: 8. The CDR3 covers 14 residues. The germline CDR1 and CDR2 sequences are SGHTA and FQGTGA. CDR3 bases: TGTGCCAGCAGCTTAGGACAGGCCAACGGGGGCTACACCTTC. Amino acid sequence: CASSLGQANGGYTF.

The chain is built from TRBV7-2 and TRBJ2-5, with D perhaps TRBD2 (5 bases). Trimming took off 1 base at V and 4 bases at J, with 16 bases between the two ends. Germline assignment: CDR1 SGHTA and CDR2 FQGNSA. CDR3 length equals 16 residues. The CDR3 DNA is TGTGCCAGCAGCTTAGTCATAGCGAGAGGGATAGAGACCCAGTACTTC. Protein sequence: CASSLVIARGIETQYF. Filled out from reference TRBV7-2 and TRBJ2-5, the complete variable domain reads GAGVSQSPSNKVTEKGKDVELRCDPISGHTALYWYRQSLGQGLEFLIYFQGNSAPDKSGLPSDRFSAERTGGSVSTLTIQRTQQEDSAVYLCASSLVIARGIETQYFGPGTRLLVL.